Below are 21 T cell receptor beta chains sequenced from a single sample in a study of T-cell reconstitution after alpha-beta-depleted transplantation in children. The TCRbeta library was prepared with unique molecular identifiers. Each CDR3 protein gets one entry after TCRdb re-called the PCR reads with MiXCR. Of 250,000 to 300,000 distinct CDR3 sequences listed, 9.5% to 13% were seen once; the top ten hold 20% to 30%. The material was peripheral blood, obtained 180 days after TCRalphabeta/CD19-depleted stem cell transplant. The receptors come from a male patient aged 2-9 years who had a stem cell transplant for chronic granulomatous disease, so the T cells may come from the graft donor.

This clonotype has a count of ten or more. The rearrangement links TRBV20-1 to TRBJ2-2; 10 bases map to TRBD1. The CDR3 has 15 residues. CDR1 is DFQATT and CDR2 is SNEGSKA in the germline V gene (reference sequence). With 2 bases clipped from V and 5 bases from J, the junction kept 5 bases outside the gene matches. The CDR3 DNA is TGCAGTGCTAGAAGGGACAGGGGATGGACCGGGGAGCTGTTTTTT. Its translation is CSARRDRGWTGELFF.

This clonotype appeared many times. The chain employs TRBV27 and TRBJ2-3, with 8 bases fitting TRBD1. Germline V gene data show CDR1 as MNHEY and CDR2 as SMNVEV (reference sequence). CDR3 length equals 15 residues. J lost 6 bases, V lost 5 bases, and 10 bases had no gene match. The CDR3 here is CASSPLDRDGDTQYF. The CDR3 DNA reads as TGTGCCAGCAGTCCCCTGGACAGGGACGGGGATACGCAGTATTTT.

A remark on this clonotype: A much more abundant neighbour one base away suggests this may be a read error. The chain links TRBV24-1 to TRBJ1-2, with unresolved D. The CDR3 sequence is 15 residues long. Germline CDR1 is KGHDR and CDR2 is SFDVKD. CDR3 protein: CPTSDPRGGSNGYTF. For the CDR3, the DNA is TGTCCCACCAGTGATCCCCGCGGCGGATCGAATGGCTACACCTTC.

In this sample, this clonotype turned up many times. The CDR3, as DNA: TGTGCCAGCAGCCAAGACCGCAGGGCAGGGAACTATGGCTACACCTTC. As protein: CASSQDRRAGNYGYTF. This chain links TRBV3-1 with TRBJ1-2; possible D gene TRBD1, 5 bases. V dropped 0 bases and J dropped 2 bases, with 13 bases sitting between them. Germline CDR1 LGHDT, CDR2 YNNKEL (reference sequence). The length of the CDR3 is 16 residues.

This rearrangement joins TRBV18 to TRBJ2-2; maybe TRBD1 (6 bases). The CDR3 is made up of 16 amino acids. CDR1 is KGHSH, CDR2 LQKENI, per germline. Trimming left V 2 bases short and J 3 bases short, with 13 bases between. The CDR3: CASSPGTRRDTGELFF. The CDR3 DNA reads TGTGCCAGCTCACCAGGGACACGGCGGGACACCGGGGAGCTGTTTTTT. Drawing the rest from reference TRBV18 and TRBJ2-2, the complete variable domain is NAGVMQNPRHLVRRRGQEARLRCSPMKGHSHVYWYRQLPEEGLKFMVYLQKENIIDESGMPKERFSAEFPKEGPSILRIQQVVRGDSAAYFCASSPGTRRDTGELFFGEGSRLTVL.

This clonotype was seen repeatedly, ten times or more. The genes are TRBV9 and TRBJ2-1; TRBD1 matches 8 bases. V gave up 2 bases and J gave up 2 bases; unmatched junction bases: 3. Germline lookup yields CDR1 SGDLS and CDR2 YYNGEE. The CDR3 loop spans 15 amino acids. CDR3 bases: TGTGCCAGCAGCGTCCGGGACAGGACCTACAATGAGCAGTTCTTC. Amino acid sequence: CASSVRDRTYNEQFF.

This clonotype has at least ten counts. This chain joins TRBV18 and TRBJ2-1; TRBD1 is a possible D gene (6 bases). The CDR3 is 15 residues long. Germline V gene sequence: CDR1 KGHSH, CDR2 LQKENI. V was shortened by 5 bases and J by 0 bases, with 11 bases between the two germline ends. In DNA form, the CDR3 reads TGTGCCAGCTCAGCGGACAGAGGCTCCTACAATGAGCAGTTCTTC. Residues: CASSADRGSYNEQFF. Complete variable domain (other parts from reference TRBV18 and TRBJ2-1): NAGVMQNPRHLVRRRGQEARLRCSPMKGHSHVYWYRQLPEEGLKFMVYLQKENIIDESGMPKERFSAEFPKEGPSILRIQQVVRGDSAAYFCASSADRGSYNEQFFGPGTRLTVL.

This clonotype appeared a few times. DNA for the CDR3: TGTGCCAGCACCTCGCCCAGAGGGAGGGCCTACGAGCAGTACTTC. Protein: CASTSPRGRAYEQYF. The rearrangement uses TRBV28 and TRBJ2-7, with 7 bases lining up with TRBD2. In germline, CDR1 is MDHEN, CDR2 SYDVKM. The CDR3 has 15 amino acids. Trimming removed 7 bases from V and 2 bases from J; junction bases left unmatched: 11.

A word on this clonotype: A much larger clone sits a single nucleotide away, making a read error possible. The genes are TRBV19 and TRBJ2-1, with D perhaps matching TRBD1 or TRBD2 (7 bases each). Per germline, CDR1 LNHDA and CDR2 SQIVND (reference sequence). The CDR3 runs 15 residues. CDR3 nucleotide sequence: TGTGCCAGTAGTCCCTGGGACAGCGGGGTCAATGAGCATTTCTTC. As protein: CASSPWDSGVNEHFF.

V is TRBV5-4 and J is TRBJ2-1; TRBD2 matches 11 bases. With 4 bases clipped from V and 12 bases from J, the junction kept 12 bases outside the gene matches. Germline-derived CDR1 and CDR2 are SGHNT and YYREEE (reference sequence). This CDR3 contains 15 residues. The CDR3 sequence is CASSPLAGGVSGQFF. As DNA, the CDR3 is TGTGCCAGCAGCCCCTTAGCGGGAGGGGTTTCGGGGCAGTTCTTC.

The chain recombines TRBV2 with TRBJ1-5, with 11 bases aligning to TRBD1. Germline lookup yields CDR1 SNHLY and CDR2 FYNNEI. The V gene end was trimmed by 7 bases and the J gene end by 9 bases; junction bases not matched to a gene: 11. This CDR3 comprises 15 residues. The CDR3 DNA reads TGTGCCAGCACCAAGGACAGGGGGCGTATAGTGCCCCAGCATTTT. This codes for CASTKDRGRIVPQHF. Based on the CDR3 plus reference TRBV2 and TRBJ1-5, the full variable domain is EPEVTQTPSHQVTQMGQEVILRCVPISNHLYFYWYRQILGQKVEFLVSFYNNEISEKSEIFDDQFSVERPDGSNFTLKIRSTKLEDSAMYFCASTKDRGRIVPQHFGDGTRLSIL.

J is TRBJ2-6 and V is TRBV12-3 or TRBV12-4; the D is unclear. V was clipped by 5 bases and J by 0 bases, with 14 bases between them. The CDR3 runs to 17 residues. The CDR3 DNA reads TGTGCCAGCAGTATATATAGGTGGGGCTCTGGGGCCAACGTCCTGACTTTC. Its translation is CASSIYRWGSGANVLTF.

With respect to this clonotype: It may be a read error: a sequence one base away is much more abundant. V gene TRBV18 combines with J gene TRBJ1-6; a weak D match, TRBD1 (6 bases). Trimming cost V 6 bases and J 7 bases, with 13 bases left between them. Germline CDR1 KGHSH, CDR2 LQKENI. The CDR3 covers 14 residues. The CDR3 region is CASSPGHANSPLHF. CDR3 bases: TGTGCCAGCTCTCCGGGACATGCAAATTCACCCCTCCACTTT. Using reference TRBV18 and TRBJ1-6 for the parts outside the CDR3, the full variable domain is NAGVMQNPRHLVRRRGQEARLRCSPMKGHSHVYWYRQLPEEGLKFMVYLQKENIIDESGMPKERFSAEFPKEGPSILRIQQVVRGDSAAYFCASSPGHANSPLHFGNGTRLTVT.

The CDR3 region has the DNA TGTGCCTGGAGCAACCGGGACAGGGGGCGATTTCGGCATGAAAAACTGTTTTTT. It codes for CAWSNRDRGRFRHEKLFF. The chain employs TRBV30 and TRBJ1-4; 12 bases align to TRBD1. Germline CDR1 reads GTSNPN; CDR2 reads SVGIG (reference sequence). The CDR3 length is 18 residues. Trimming removed 3 bases from V and 6 bases from J; junction bases left unmatched: 14. The variable domain in full, completed from reference TRBV30 and TRBJ1-4, reads SQTIHQWPATLVQPVGSPLSLECTVEGTSNPNLYWYRQAAGRGLQLLFYSVGIGQISSEVPQNLSASRPQDRQFILSSKKLLLSDSGFYLCAWSNRDRGRFRHEKLFFGSGTQLSVL.

This clonotype occurred many times. This rearrangement joins TRBV5-1 to TRBJ2-2, with 7 positions matching TRBD2. V dropped 2 bases and J dropped 0; count of bases not matched to a gene: 4. The length of the CDR3 is 16 residues. From germline, CDR1 is SGHRS and CDR2 YFSETQ. In DNA, the CDR3 is TGCGCCAGCAGCTTCTCAGCGGGATCGAACACCGGGGAGCTGTTTTTT. As protein: CASSFSAGSNTGELFF.

The V and J genes are TRBV5-6 and TRBJ2-7, with D possibly being TRBD1 (5 bases). This CDR3 has 14 residues. Trimming removed 2 bases at V and 3 bases at J, with 12 bases between. CDR1 is SGHDT and CDR2 is YYEEEE in the germline V gene. CDR3 coding DNA: TGTGCCAGCAGCTTCGCCGGACACCTCTACGAGCAGTACTTC. This translates into CASSFAGHLYEQYF.

This clonotype was seen ten or more times. The V call is TRBV18, the J call TRBJ2-1; D unresolved. V shed 3 bases and J shed 5 bases, with 14 bases lying between them. Germline V lookup: CDR1 KGHSH, CDR2 LQKENI. CDR3 length: 15 amino acids. CDR3: CASSPRQTLNNEQFF. The CDR3 DNA follows: TGTGCCAGCTCACCGCGGCAGACCTTAAACAATGAGCAGTTCTTC.

This clonotype was observed at least ten times. The chain recombines TRBV5-1 with TRBJ2-1; 7 bases fit TRBD1. CDR3 length: 16 residues. Germline CDR1 is SGHRS and CDR2 is YFSETQ. V trimming: 0 bases; J trimming: 6 bases; junction bases outside the gene matches: 9. CDR3 amino acids: CASSLERQGGGNEQFF. The CDR3 bases are TGCGCCAGCAGCTTGGAGAGACAGGGTGGAGGCAATGAGCAGTTCTTC.

This clonotype was recorded at least ten times. The gene calls are TRBV5-1 and TRBJ2-1; 13 bases are a match to TRBD2. CDR1 is SGHRS, CDR2 YFSETQ, per germline. This CDR3 contains 17 residues. Germline trimming cut 4 bases from V and 2 bases from J; bases unmatched to any gene: 6. The CDR3 sequence: CASSGGLAGAPYNEQFF. DNA of the CDR3: TGCGCCAGCAGCGGCGGACTAGCGGGAGCCCCCTACAATGAGCAGTTCTTC.

In this sample, this clonotype turned up many times. V usage is TRBV4-3 and J usage is TRBJ2-5, with unresolved D. The V gene lost 5 bases and the J gene lost 0 bases, with 19 bases spanning the gap. CDR1 is LGHNA, CDR2 YSLEER, per germline. This CDR3 region has 17 residues. Here the CDR3 DNA reads TGCGCCAGCAGCTCTAATCGGGTGACCAAGTACCAAGAGACCCAGTACTTC. It specifies CASSSNRVTKYQETQYF.

This clonotype was seen repeatedly, ten times or more. The rearrangement uses TRBV4-2 and TRBJ2-3; TRBD2 is a possible D gene (6 bases). CDR3 size: 16 residues. CDR1 LGHNA and CDR2 YNFKEQ come from the germline V gene. The V end lost 0 bases, the J end lost 5 bases, and 15 bases lay between the germline ends. The CDR3 coding sequence is TGTGCCAGCAGCCAAGATTCGGGGGAGAAGGTAGATACGCAGTATTTT. It encodes CASSQDSGEKVDTQYF.